Below, 21 T cell receptor beta chains from the same sample are listed, as sequenced in a study of blood T cell repertoires in COVID-19. TCRdb keeps only in-frame clones here, not all; method: immunoSEQ multiplex PCR. The data hold tens of thousands of clones, with less than 85% observed a single time. Sequencing used peripheral blood. The receptors originated from a human donor in a cohort sampled during active COVID-19.

The rearrangement uses TRBV6-5 and TRBJ1-1; 7 positions agree with TRBD1. After removal of 7 bases from V and 1 base from J, the junction contained 6 bases not matched to a gene. The germline CDR1 and CDR2 sequences are MNHEY and SVGAGI. The CDR3 runs to 14 residues. CDR3 sequence (DNA): TGTGCCAGCACCCGACAGGGTGGGAACACTGAAGCTTTCTTT. It translates to CASTRQGGNTEAFF.

The chain couples TRBV29-1 to TRBJ1-1; D is unclear. Looked up from germline, CDR1 is SQVTM and CDR2 is ANQGSEA. Trimming took 4 bases from V and 3 from J, leaving 12 bases between them. The CDR3 is made up of 13 amino acids. CDR3 nucleotides: TGCAGCGTTGCTTCCGGAGGGTACACTGAAGCTTTCTTT. Translated, it gives CSVASGGYTEAFF.

The V call is TRBV5-6, the J call TRBJ2-7; 7 bases are a match to TRBD1. The CDR3 is 14 amino acids. The germline V gene has CDR1 SGHDT and CDR2 YYEEEE. The V and J ends lost 4 bases and 2 bases, in that order; junction bases with no gene match: 6. The CDR3: CASSLRQGAYEQYF. Here the CDR3 DNA reads TGTGCCAGCAGCCTACGACAGGGCGCCTACGAGCAGTACTTC.

This chain joins TRBV7-2 and TRBJ2-3; TRBD2 matches 11 bases. The junction had 4 bases not matched to a gene; V was cut back by 0 bases and J by 2 bases. Looked up from germline, CDR1 is SGHTA and CDR2 is FQGNSA. The CDR3 is made up of 17 amino acids. CDR3 in amino acids: CASSLAISGGATDTQYF. In DNA, the CDR3 is TGTGCCAGCAGCTTAGCTATTAGCGGGGGGGCCACAGATACGCAGTATTTT.

V usage is TRBV7-3 and J usage is TRBJ1-1; 8 bases align to TRBD1. Trimming at V came to 5 bases and at J to 0 bases, leaving 11 bases not matched to a gene. This CDR3 spans 17 amino acids. From germline, CDR1 is SGHTA and CDR2 FQGTGA. CDR3 region: CASSRDSSGGLNTEAFF. The CDR3 region has the DNA TGTGCCAGCAGCCGAGATAGTTCAGGGGGCTTGAACACTGAAGCTTTCTTT.

The CDR3 coding sequence is TGTGCCAGCAGACCTCCAAGGGGGGGGGCCAACGTCCTGACTTTC. This sequence encodes CASRPPRGGANVLTF. This chain connects TRBV6-5 to TRBJ2-6; TRBD1 might be the D (6 bases). V was shortened by 6 bases and J by 4 bases, with 13 bases between the two germline ends. The V gene's germline CDR1 is MNHEY and CDR2 SVGAGI. The CDR3 extends over 15 amino acids.

The chain uses TRBV7-2 and TRBJ2-7; 8 nucleotides align to TRBD1. Germline CDR1 reads SGHTA; CDR2 reads FQGNSA. Trimming removed 1 base from V and 6 bases from J; junction bases left unmatched: 5. The CDR3 sequence is 14 residues long. Here the CDR3 DNA reads TGTGCCAGCAGCTTAGTGTTGACAGGGGCCGAGCAGTACTTC. This encodes CASSLVLTGAEQYF.

The chain couples TRBV5-6 to TRBJ2-1, with TRBD1 identical over 7 bases. Germline CDR1 and CDR2: SGHDT and YYEEEE. There are 15 residues in the CDR3. Trimming took 3 bases from V and 7 from J; bases not matched to a gene: 10. In DNA, the CDR3 is TGTGCCAGCAGCTCGACAGGGAATTCAGGTAATGAGCAGTTCTTC. It specifies CASSSTGNSGNEQFF.

Written as DNA, the CDR3 is TGTGCCAGCAGTATGACAGGGAACACTGAAGCTTTCTTT. This translates into CASSMTGNTEAFF. The rearrangement joins TRBV2 to TRBJ1-1; D is perhaps TRBD1 (6 bases). Germline CDR1 reads SNHLY; CDR2 reads FYNNEI. Trimming took 5 bases from V and 1 from J, leaving 8 bases between them. The CDR3 extends over 13 amino acids.

V and J are TRBV3-1 (or the pseudogene TRBV3-2) and TRBJ2-7; 7 nucleotides line up with TRBD2. J gave up 0 bases and V 6 bases, and 5 bases lay outside the gene matches. Germline V gene sequence: CDR1 LGHDT, CDR2 YNNKEL (reference sequence). This CDR3 is built from 14 residues. CDR3 bases: TGTGCCAGCAGAGATAGCGGGTCCTCCTACGAGCAGTACTTC. Amino acid sequence: CASRDSGSSYEQYF.

This chain connects TRBV11-3 to TRBJ1-1; possible D gene TRBD1, 5 bases. V shed 10 bases and J shed 0 bases, with 12 bases lying between them. Germline-derived CDR1 and CDR2 are SGHNT and YENEEA. The CDR3 runs to 13 residues. CDR3 sequence: CAIPSRVNTEAFF. The CDR3 region has the DNA TGTGCCATCCCGAGCAGGGTGAACACTGAAGCTTTCTTT.

This chain connects TRBV24-1 to TRBJ2-3, with 9 bases that match TRBD1. After removal of 3 bases from V and 3 bases from J, the junction contained 3 bases not matched to a gene. This CDR3 contains 15 residues. CDR1 and CDR2 from the germline V gene are KGHDR and SFDVKD. This CDR3 is CATSDRQGGTDTQYF. The DNA of the CDR3 is TGTGCCACCAGTGATCGACAGGGGGGGACAGATACGCAGTATTTT.

The chain employs TRBV15 and TRBJ2-2; no clear D gene. Germline CDR1 reads LNHNV; CDR2 reads YYDKDF (reference sequence). CDR3 length: 16 amino acids. Trimming removed 4 bases at V and 0 bases at J, with 12 bases between. In DNA, the CDR3 is TGTGCCACCAGCAACGGAGATTCGTCGAACACCGGGGAGCTGTTTTTT. Its protein is CATSNGDSSNTGELFF.

This clone occurred a few times. The chain carries TRBV5-4 and TRBJ1-4; D call uncertain. Germline assignment: CDR1 SGHNT and CDR2 YYREEE (reference sequence). CDR3 length equals 12 residues. V lost 1 base, J lost 12 bases, and 10 bases lay in between. For the CDR3, the DNA is TGTGCCAGCAGCTTGTGGCAGGAAGAACTGTTTTTT. Translation gives CASSLWQEELFF. Together with reference TRBV5-4 and TRBJ1-4, the CDR3 gives the full variable domain: ETGVTQSPTHLIKTRGQQVTLRCSSQSGHNTVSWYQQALGQGPQFIFQYYREEENGRGNFPPRFSGLQFPNYSSELNVNALELDDSALYLCASSLWQEELFFGSGTQLSVL.

V usage is TRBV5-8 and J usage is TRBJ2-2; 7 bases fit TRBD2. The germline V gene has CDR1 SGHTS and CDR2 YDEGEE. Trimming removed 2 bases from V and 0 bases from J; junction bases left unmatched: 4. The CDR3 is 16 residues long. The CDR3 loop is CASSFLLAANTGELFF. In DNA, the CDR3 is TGTGCCAGCAGCTTCCTTCTAGCGGCGAACACCGGGGAGCTGTTTTTT. The full variable domain, its missing parts supplied by reference TRBV5-8 and TRBJ2-2, is EAGVTQSPTHLIKTRGQQATLRCSPISGHTSVYWYQQALGLGLQFLLWYDEGEERNRGNFPPRFSGRQFPNYSSELNVNALELEDSALYLCASSFLLAANTGELFFGEGSRLTVL.

This clone was detected once. The genes are TRBV19 and TRBJ1-5; D is undetermined. Germline V gene data show CDR1 as LNHDA and CDR2 as SQIVND (reference sequence). The CDR3 runs to 15 residues. The V end lost 7 bases, the J end lost 3 bases, and 16 bases lay between the germline ends. The CDR3 spells CASTPGGPNNQPQHF. The CDR3 bases are TGTGCCAGTACCCCTGGAGGGCCAAACAATCAGCCCCAGCATTTT.

The rearrangement uses TRBV6-6 and TRBJ2-5; D is possibly TRBD1 (5 bases). The V gene lost 2 bases and the J gene lost 2 bases, with 15 bases spanning the gap. The CDR3 runs 16 residues. The germline CDR1 and CDR2 sequences are MNHNY and SVGAGI (reference sequence). The CDR3 here is CASSYRAGPLQETQYF. CDR3 in DNA: TGTGCCAGCAGTTACAGAGCAGGGCCCCTGCAAGAGACCCAGTACTTC.

V gene TRBV9 combines with J gene TRBJ1-2; tentatively, D is TRBD1 (6 bases). V shed 3 bases and J shed 4 bases, with 13 bases lying between them. The CDR3 is made up of 14 amino acids. Germline V gene lookup returns CDR1 SGDLS and CDR2 YYNGEE. The chain's CDR3 is CASSDTGSGYGYTF. DNA of the CDR3: TGTGCCAGCAGCGATACAGGGTCCGGCTATGGCTACACCTTC.

The CDR3 nucleotides are TGTGCCAGCAAAAGGTCCAGGGCAACTAATGAAAAACTGTTTTTT. Protein sequence: CASKRSRATNEKLFF. The rearrangement uses TRBV27 and TRBJ1-4; perhaps TRBD1 as D (5 bases). Trimming stripped 7 bases from V and 0 bases from J, with 12 bases between. Looked up from germline, CDR1 is MNHEY and CDR2 is SMNVEV (reference sequence). The CDR3 has 15 residues.

This rearrangement joins TRBV5-6 to TRBJ2-7; a weak D match, TRBD1 (5 bases). Trimming removed 0 bases from V and 6 bases from J, with 16 bases in between. CDR1 and CDR2 (germline): SGHDT, YYEEEE. This CDR3 contains 15 residues. CDR3 sequence: CASSLGQRSITEQYF. The CDR3, as DNA: TGTGCCAGCAGCTTGGGACAGAGGAGCATTACCGAGCAGTACTTC.

The chain employs TRBV11-3 and TRBJ1-4; D gene unclear. Germline assignment: CDR1 SGHNT and CDR2 YENEEA. V gave up 2 bases and J gave up 4 bases, with 14 bases separating them. The CDR3 sequence is 16 residues long. The CDR3 is CASSLLIRRYNEKLFF. In DNA form, the CDR3 reads TGTGCCAGCAGCTTACTTATCCGCAGATATAATGAAAAACTGTTTTTT.